This TCR beta chain comes out of a study of T-cell memory formation after mild COVID-19. It was 5'RACE with constant-segment primers that produced the TCR alpha and TCR beta cDNA libraries, which carried sample barcodes and UMIs. TCRdb fed the 5' RACE reads into MiXCR, producing one record per CDR3 protein. The table records 500,000 to 550,000 distinct CDR3 sequences, roughly 21% of them present only once. The TCR was taken from an adult woman who had mild COVID-19 (a few samples of this study predate the infection). Cell type and time point are not known. Source material: PBMCs or a T cell subset sorted from them (not recorded which).

The CDR3 reads CASSQTGTGYNEQFF. CDR3 in DNA: TGTGCCAGCAGTCAAACCGGGACAGGGTACAATGAGCAGTTCTTC. This chain joins TRBV7-8 and TRBJ2-1; 9 bases align to TRBD1. This CDR3 comprises 15 residues. The J segment lost 4 bases and the V segment lost 6 bases, leaving 7 bases of the junction unmatched. CDR1 and CDR2 from the germline V gene are SGHVS and FQNEAQ.